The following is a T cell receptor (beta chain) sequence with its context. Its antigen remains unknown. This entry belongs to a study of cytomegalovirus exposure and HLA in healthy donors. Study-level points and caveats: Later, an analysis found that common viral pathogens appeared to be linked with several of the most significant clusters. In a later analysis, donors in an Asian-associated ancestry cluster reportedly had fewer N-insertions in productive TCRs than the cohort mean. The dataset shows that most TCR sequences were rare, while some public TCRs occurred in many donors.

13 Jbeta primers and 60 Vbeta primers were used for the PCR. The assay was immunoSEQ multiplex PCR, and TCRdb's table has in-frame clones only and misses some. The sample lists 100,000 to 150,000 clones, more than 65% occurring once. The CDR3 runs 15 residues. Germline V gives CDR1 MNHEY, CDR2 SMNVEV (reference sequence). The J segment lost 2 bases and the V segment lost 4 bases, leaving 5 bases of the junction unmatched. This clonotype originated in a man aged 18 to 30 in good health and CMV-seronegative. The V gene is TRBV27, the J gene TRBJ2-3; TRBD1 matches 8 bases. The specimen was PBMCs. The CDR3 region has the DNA TGTGCCAGCAGTTCCACAGGGGGGATCACAGATACGCAGTATTTT. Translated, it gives CASSSTGGITDTQYF.